These T cell receptor beta chains were read from a single sample in a study of T-cell reconstitution after alpha-beta-depleted transplantation in children. TCRdb re-analysed the PCR reads in MiXCR, keeping a single row per CDR3 protein. The sample has roughly 200,000 distinct CDR3 sequences; under 8.5% are singletons. Specimen: PBMCs, mostly from graft donor cells, collected 360 days after TCRalphabeta/CD19-depleted stem cell transplant. The source of these receptors is a male patient aged 2 to 9 who had a stem cell transplant for acute myeloid leukemia, so the T cells may come from the graft donor. Both conserved end residues are part of each CDR3. The D gene is left open where the match is weak. Clone size, where shown, is once, few, many, or a class for clones that have expanded.

CSAFTGALNTEAFF TGCAGTGCTTTTACAGGGGCCTTGAACACTGAAGCTTTCTTT TRBJ1-1 TRBV20-1 few TRBD1
CAWRGLAGTYEQYF TGTGCCTGGAGAGGACTAGCGGGTACCTACGAGCAGTACTTC TRBJ2-7 TRBV30 NA TRBD2
CASSVLAGEETQYF TGCGCCAGCAGCGTGCTAGCGGGAGAAGAGACCCAGTACTTC TRBJ2-5 TRBV5-1 NA TRBD2
CASSLGGIHNSPLHF TGTGCCAGCAGCTTAGGAGGGATCCATAATTCACCCCTCCACTTT TRBJ1-6 TRBV7-2 many NA
CASSQARVTSGRRPSYNEQFF TGCGCCAGCAGCCAAGCGCGGGTAACTAGCGGGAGGCGACCATCCTACAATGAGCAGTTCTTC TRBJ2-1 TRBV4-1 many TRBD2
CSAHRDPSSEQYF TGCAGCGCTCACCGGGACCCAAGTAGCGAGCAGTACTTC TRBJ2-7 TRBV29-1 NA NA
CASSLVRDTDTQYF TGCGCCAGCAGCTTGGTAAGGGACACAGATACGCAGTATTTT TRBJ2-3 TRBV5-1 NA NA
CASSLLGQSMYQETQYF TGTGCCAGCAGTTTATTAGGACAGAGTATGTACCAAGAGACCCAGTACTTC TRBJ2-5 TRBV12-3/TRBV12-4 many NA
CASKAGPTGANVLTF TGTGCCAGCAAGGCCGGCCCGACTGGGGCCAACGTCCTGACTTTC TRBJ2-6 TRBV2 few NA
CATSPGGGETQYF TGTGCCACCAGTCCTGGGGGGGGAGAGACCCAGTACTTC TRBJ2-5 TRBV24-1 few TRBD2
CASSIVPDSPLHF TGTGCCAGTAGTATAGTTCCCGATTCACCCCTCCACTTT TRBJ1-6 TRBV19 NA NA
CASSQEGSVDYGYTF TGCGCCAGCAGCCAAGAAGGCTCGGTGGACTATGGCTACACCTTC TRBJ1-2 TRBV4-1 NA NA
CASKPRGTTYEQYF TGTGCCAGCAAACCCAGGGGAACGACCTACGAGCAGTACTTC TRBJ2-7 TRBV6-1 few NA
CASSSRQSTDTQYF TGCGCCAGCAGCTCCCGACAGAGCACAGATACGCAGTATTTT TRBJ2-3 TRBV5-1 NA NA
CASSVGSNTEAFF TGCGCCAGCAGCGTCGGTTCGAACACTGAAGCTTTCTTT TRBJ1-1 TRBV5-1 many NA
CASSLIAGGGELFF TGTGCCAGCAGCCTAATAGCGGGGGGCGGGGAGCTGTTTTTT TRBJ2-2 TRBV7-2 many TRBD2
CASSPTQGFGEQFF TGCGCCAGCAGCCCCACGCAGGGGTTCGGTGAGCAGTTCTTC TRBJ2-1 TRBV5-1 few NA
CASSKTGTSGYTF TGTGCCAGCAGCAAGACAGGAACGAGTGGCTACACCTTC TRBJ1-2 TRBV12-3/TRBV12-4 many NA
CASSGRYEQYF TGTGCCAGCAGTGGTCGTTACGAGCAGTACTTC TRBJ2-7 TRBV25-1 few NA
CANPDYNTGELFF TGTGCCAACCCGGACTACAACACCGGGGAGCTGTTTTTT TRBJ2-2 TRBV12-3/TRBV12-4 many NA
CSAVWTLTYEQYF TGCAGTGCCGTATGGACACTCACCTACGAGCAGTACTTC TRBJ2-7 TRBV20-1 NA NA
CATSREGRQVGRKLFF TGTGCCACCAGCAGAGAGGGGCGGCAGGTCGGGAGAAAACTGTTTTTT TRBJ1-4 TRBV15 few NA
CSARGETVKNIQYF TGCAGTGCTAGAGGGGAGACTGTCAAAAACATTCAGTACTTC TRBJ2-4 TRBV20-1 many NA
CASSQATQPGINYGYTF TGTGCCAGCAGCCAAGCCACCCAGCCGGGCATTAACTATGGCTACACCTTC TRBJ1-2 TRBV4-2 few NA
CASSLGPNSYEQYF TGTGCCAGCAGCTTGGGGCCGAACTCCTACGAGCAGTACTTC TRBJ2-7 TRBV7-9 few NA
CASSFRQDGNTEAFF TGTGCCAGCAGTTTTCGGCAGGATGGAAACACTGAAGCTTTCTTT TRBJ1-1 TRBV12-3/TRBV12-4 NA NA
CSVAGLSGQVDEQFF TGCAGCGTTGCAGGCCTTAGCGGCCAGGTCGATGAGCAGTTCTTC TRBJ2-1 TRBV29-1 NA NA
CSAREPSGFSGANVLTF TGCAGTGCTAGAGAACCCAGTGGGTTCTCTGGGGCCAACGTCCTGACTTTC TRBJ2-6 TRBV20-1 many NA
CSVGQIADYGYTF TGCAGCGTCGGACAGATCGCCGACTATGGCTACACCTTC TRBJ1-2 TRBV29-1 many NA